This T cell receptor (beta chain) was sequenced in a study of blood T cell repertoires in COVID-19. CDR3 size: 14 residues. Germline CDR1 and CDR2: SGHTA and FQGNSA. Trimming shortened V by 0 bases and J by 5 bases, and 7 bases separated the two germline ends. Sequenced by immunoSEQ multiplex PCR; TCRdb stores in-frame clones only, minus some. This table holds tens of thousands of clones, 80% to 85% found once. This clonotype originated in a man between 60 and 75 years old with acute or convalescent COVID-19. The chain couples TRBV7-2 to TRBJ1-4; D is perhaps TRBD1 (5 bases). The sequenced sample was peripheral blood. CDR3 amino acids: CASSLAAGNEKLFF. CDR3 coding DNA: TGTGCCAGCAGCTTAGCGGCAGGGAATGAAAAACTGTTTTTT. The variable domain in full, with the rest retrieved from reference TRBV7-2 and TRBJ1-4, is GAGVSQSPSNKVTEKGKDVELRCDPISGHTALYWYRQSLGQGLEFLIYFQGNSAPDKSGLPSDRFSAERTGGSVSTLTIQRTQQEDSAVYLCASSLAAGNEKLFFGSGTQLSVL.